This T cell receptor (beta chain) was sequenced during a study of OX40 agonist ivuxolimab in advanced cancers. Study background: Prior anti-PD-1, anti-PD-L1 or anti-CTLA-4 therapy was allowed; more than 30% had some.

Method: immunoSEQ multiplex PCR; TCRdb's copy keeps in-frame clones and lacks some. The sample has 14,000 to 15,000 clones; about 90% are singletons. Study results and caveats: Expanded clones were, on average, more numerous in CD8+ T cells than in CD4+.

As regards this clone: The target antigen is unknown.

The CDR3 loop spans 14 amino acids. Germline V CDR1 and CDR2: SGDLS, YYNGEE. Deletions cut 4 bases from V and 2 bases from J, with 13 bases between. J is TRBJ2-7 and V is TRBV9; a possible D gene is TRBD2 (6 bases). This TCR was recovered from an adult with an advanced solid tumor such as melanoma, head and neck, liver or kidney cancer. The sample in question was CD4+ or CD8+ T cells sorted from blood, obtained in a trial of the OX40 agonist ivuxolimab. The CDR3 here is CASSSEAGPYEQYF. The CDR3 DNA is TGTGCCAGCAGCTCCGAGGCGGGGCCCTACGAGCAGTACTTC. The variable domain in full, with the rest retrieved from reference TRBV9 and TRBJ2-7, is DSGVTQTPKHLITATGQRVTLRCSPRSGDLSVYWYQQSLDQGLQFLIQYYNGEERAKGNILERFSAQQFPDLHSELNLSSLELGDSALYFCASSSEAGPYEQYFGPGTRLTVT.